This T cell receptor beta chain was documented in a study of radiation and T cells in renal cell carcinoma (dated by TCRdb to the early 2020s). For the study in its entirety: The samples were obtained from a clinical trial, where primary renal cell carcinomas were treated with 15 Gy stereotactic body radiation therapy and then removed by nephrectomy 4 weeks afterward. In total, about 51 samples underwent TCR beta sequencing: some 25 tumors plus 27 peripheral blood samples. Across all 50 or so samples, under 5 million unique CDR3 nucleotide sequences, encoding approximately 2.5 million unique CDR3 amino acid sequences, were identified. Points the paper makes about the study in general: Top tumor clonotypes rose in blood from baseline to 2 weeks post-radiation, then contracted by 4 weeks, suggesting transient expansion of tumor-resident clones. The single-armed trial design could not address effects of radiation dose or scheduling on the TCR repertoire. Because no pretreatment tumor biopsies were available, whether clonotypes were present in the tumor at baseline could not be determined. Tracking of blood repertoire dynamics stopped at about 4 weeks after treatment, with no follow-up past that point.

With regard to this clone: Its cognate antigen has yet to be identified. Base qualities are not recorded, but no much larger clone differs from it by a single base.

Reading the label with the study, this specimen's time point is: blood 2 weeks post-SBRT. The sample's treatment or condition label, decoded: 15 Gy SBRT to primary tumor, nephrectomy 4 weeks later. To follow tumor-enriched clonotypes, peripheral blood was collected serially from radiation-treated patients at baseline and again at 2 weeks and 4 weeks after SBRT. All patients had renal cell carcinoma with clear cell pathology. The QIAamp DNA Blood Mini Kit (Qiagen) was used to prepare genomic DNA for TCR sequencing. The analyses included only samples that passed all quality control checks. TCR beta libraries were generated from genomic DNA with the immunoSEQ kit, following the manufacturer's recommendations. Library preparation used a first multiplex PCR with proprietary primers, then a second PCR adding unique barcodes, with bead cleanups after each round. Each sample batch included a kit-provided positive control reaction and a negative control reaction. The final libraries were assessed on an Agilent 4200 TapeStation D1000 ScreenTape, pooled by volume, and quantified by qPCR. Sequencing was performed on an Illumina NextSeq500 with a MidOutput 150-cycle cartridge, and 156 Read1 and 15 Index1 cycles were run with kit custom primers. The pooled library was loaded at around 1 pM, and around 18% PhiX control was spiked in. The authors processed their data as follows. Vendor-processed data were analyzed in R, and a clonotype was defined as all T cells sharing the same CDR3 nucleotide sequence. For clone abundance analyses, frequencies were normalized to the 10,000 most abundant clones per sample. Public T cell clones, which averaged fewer than five per sample, were excluded before analysis. An abundance difference of at least 32-fold between compartments was the criterion for calling clonotypes tumor-enriched or baseline blood-enriched. Clonotypes expanded or contracted between blood time points were identified with a beta-binomial differential abundance model. The Baroni-Urbani and Buser coefficient was used to measure tumor-blood repertoire similarity, and groups were compared with two-tailed Wilcoxon tests in R. Sourced from immuneACCESS, this table was stored by TCRdb with only in-frame sequences that have V and J called. A share of the clones is absent; for the studies checked, an unresolved V gene accounts for under half, and the remainder has no known explanation. V, J and clone size reflect that table, while D and trimming were determined from the DNA. Counted in this sample were roughly 75,000 clones; 82% of them appeared once. Under 6.5% of the sample is taken by the ten largest.

CDR3 length: 15 amino acids, cysteine to phenylalanine. The read is trimmed to its CDR3 DNA, 45 bases read in frame from base 1. In the germline V gene, CDR1 corresponds to SGHRS and CDR2 to YFSETQ. Trimming takes 2 bases from V and 7 bases from J, and the germline ends sit 18 bases apart. This clonotype was sampled from a man aged 60-69 years with renal cell carcinoma. This sample comprised blood, obtained from a patient whose treatment included radiotherapy and nephrectomy. The chain joins TRBV5-1 to TRBJ2-5; the D gene identity is not certain. The CDR3 corresponds to CASSFALRSLTTQYF. The nucleotide sequence is TGCGCCAGCAGCTTCGCTCTGCGGAGCCTTACGACCCAGTACTTC.